The 29 T cell receptor beta chains presented below share a single source sample, sequenced in a study of blood T cells in healthy people across ages (dated by TCRdb to between 2014 and 2017). The protocol used for the library was 5' RACE. Reads for this sample came from an Illumina HiSeq 2500. A second PCR of roughly 7 to 12 cycles was performed with a sample-barcoded 5' primer and a J-beta primer mix. TCRdb reprocessing: public reads trimmed at Q25 with fastp, clones called with MiXCR, in-frame beta chains kept. Every distinct CDR3 protein forms one entry, paired with its most common genes and DNA. Present in this sample are 850,000 or so distinct CDR3 sequences, under 30% of which were seen just once. The ten most abundant clones make up around a sixth of the sample. Sequencing was done on a sample of blood. The receptors come from an elderly woman in good health.

At least ten counts were recorded for this clonotype. The CDR3 nucleotides read TGTGCCAGCGGGCAGGCTGCTCTCTCTGGGGCCAACGTCCTGACTTTC. Translated, it gives CASGQAALSGANVLTF. The chain combines TRBV2 with TRBJ2-6; D gene unclear. V lost 8 bases to trimming and J lost 0 bases, with 14 bases between them. The germline V gene has CDR1 SNHLY and CDR2 FYNNEI. The CDR3 has 16 residues. The whole variable domain, filled in from reference TRBV2 and TRBJ2-6, reads EPEVTQTPSHQVTQMGQEVILRCVPISNHLYFYWYRQILGQKVEFLVSFYNNEISEKSEIFDDQFSVERPDGSNFTLKIRSTKLEDSAMYFCASGQAALSGANVLTFGAGSRLTVL.

This clonotype showed up just a few times. This rearrangement joins TRBV7-9 to TRBJ1-1, with a weak D call TRBD1 (5 bases). V lost 1 base, J lost 6 bases, and 15 bases lay in between. The CDR3 has 15 residues. CDR1 and CDR2 from the germline V gene are SEHNR and FQNEAQ (reference sequence). This CDR3 reads CASSLVLRGRSEAFF. CDR3 coding DNA: TGTGCCAGCAGCTTAGTTCTAAGGGGAAGGTCTGAAGCTTTCTTT.

V usage is TRBV7-2 and J usage is TRBJ2-4, with TRBD2 matching over 9 bases. The DNA end favors TRBJ2-7, so the J call may be wrong. Germline-derived CDR1 and CDR2 are SGHTA and FQGNSA. This CDR3 is 15 amino acids long. CDR3 loop: CASTRERGGAYEQYF. CDR3 bases: TGTGCCAGCACTAGAGAGCGCGGGGGGGCCTACGAGCAGTACTTC.

The gene calls are TRBV6-5 and TRBJ1-6, with 9 nucleotides matching TRBD1. The germline V gene has CDR1 MNHEY and CDR2 SVGAGI. Losses at the gene ends were 7 bases for V and 7 bases for J; bases not matched to a gene: 8. CDR3 length: 15 residues. CDR3 in DNA: TGTGCCAGCACCGACCCCGGGACAGGGAATTCACCCCTCCACTTT. It translates to CASTDPGTGNSPLHF.

Only one count was recorded for this clonotype. Possible read error: a much larger clone is one base away. CDR3 region: CASSYTAGRGDGCTF. As DNA, the CDR3 is TGTGCCAGCAGTTACACGGCAGGCAGAGGAGATGGCTGCACCTTC. This chain joins TRBV6-2 or TRBV6-3 and TRBJ1-2; D gene unclear. The CDR3 covers 15 residues. CDR1 is MNHEY, CDR2 SVGEGT, per germline.

A remark on this clonotype: An end of the junction differs from the germline gene, which may be a read error. The chain has TRBV25-1 and TRBJ2-3, with 7 positions matching TRBD2. CDR1 and CDR2 from the germline V gene are MGHDK and SYGVNS. CDR3 length: 16 amino acids. This CDR3 is CVSSEYGSGPTDTQYF. As DNA, the CDR3 is TGTGTCAGCAGTGAATACGGTAGCGGGCCCACAGATACGCAGTATTTT. The variable domain in full, with the rest retrieved from reference TRBV25-1 and TRBJ2-3, is EADIYQTPRYLVIGTGKKITLECSQTMGHDKMYWYQQDPGMELHLIHYSYGVNSTEKGDLSSESTVSRIRTEHFPLTLESARPSHTSQYLCVSSEYGSGPTDTQYFGPGTRLTVL.

This clonotype was seen a single time. This may be a read error: a much more frequent sequence differs by one nucleotide. The chain has TRBV20-1 and TRBJ2-3, with 8 nucleotides matching TRBD2. J lost 2 bases, V lost 6 bases, and 13 bases had no gene match. CDR1 and CDR2 (germline): DFQATT, SNEGSKA (reference sequence). The CDR3 sequence is 16 residues long. The CDR3 reads CSAGRTGGGLTDTQYF. For the CDR3, the DNA is TGCAGTGCAGGCCGGACTGGCGGGGGGCTCACAGATACGCAGTATTTT.

The chain carries TRBV7-2 and TRBJ1-4; TRBD1 might be the D (6 bases). The germline CDR1 and CDR2 sequences are SGHTA and FQGNSA. The CDR3 sequence is 16 residues long. Trimming left V 0 bases short and J 8 bases short, with 16 bases between. The CDR3 DNA reads as TGTGCCAGCAGCTTAGCGGGGGGGGCGATAAAGGAAAAACTGTTTTTT. This encodes CASSLAGGAIKEKLFF.

In this sample, this clonotype turned up a few times. The J gene is TRBJ2-6, the V gene TRBV14; perhaps TRBD1 as D (5 bases). This CDR3 region has 18 residues. The V and J ends lost 1 base and 0 bases respectively, with 13 bases between them. From germline, CDR1 is SGHDN and CDR2 FVKESK. In DNA, the CDR3 is TGTGCCAGCAGCCAAGTGGGGCGACCGATCTCTGGGGCCAACGTCCTGACTTTC. This sequence encodes CASSQVGRPISGANVLTF. The full variable domain, with the rest looked up from reference TRBV14 and TRBJ2-6, is EAGVTQFPSHSVIEKGQTVTLRCDPISGHDNLYWYRRVMGKEIKFLLHFVKESKQDESGMPNNRFLAERTGGTYSTLKVQPAELEDSGVYFCASSQVGRPISGANVLTFGAGSRLTVL.

This clonotype was counted many times. This rearrangement joins TRBV7-2 to TRBJ1-2; a weak D match, TRBD1 (5 bases). The CDR3 consists of 14 residues. CDR1 is SGHTA, CDR2 FQGNSA, per germline. V lost 3 bases and J 6 bases, leaving 14 bases between the germline ends. Written as DNA, the CDR3 is TGTGCCAGCAGCTTGGGGACTAGTGCTAATGGCTACACCTTC. It specifies CASSLGTSANGYTF.

This clonotype was observed a few times. The chain carries TRBV3-1 and TRBJ1-4; the D gene is possibly TRBD1 (5 bases). Trimming left V 4 bases short and J 6 bases short, with 9 bases between. The germline V gene has CDR1 LGHDT and CDR2 YNNKEL (reference sequence). The CDR3 is made up of 13 amino acids. The CDR3 DNA reads as TGTGCCAGCAGCCGGAGGGGTTATGAAAAACTGTTTTTT. Translation: CASSRRGYEKLFF.

This clonotype was seen repeatedly, ten times or more. The gene calls are TRBV6-5 and TRBJ2-5; 8 bases are shared with TRBD2. This CDR3 region has 14 residues. Germline V gene lookup returns CDR1 MNHEY and CDR2 SVGAGI. The V segment lost 6 bases and the J segment 3 bases; nucleotides outside the gene matches: 6. The CDR3 region has the DNA TGTGCCAGCAGCCGGGGACTAGTAGAAGAGACCCAGTACTTC. Translating gives CASSRGLVEETQYF.

This clonotype was counted ten times or more. Here the CDR3 reads CASKIRGIDSPLHF. The CDR3 DNA reads TGTGCCAGCAAGATCAGGGGGATTGATTCACCCCTCCACTTT. V gene TRBV7-2 combines with J gene TRBJ1-6, with 7 bases matching TRBD1. CDR3 size: 14 residues. Unmatched junction bases numbered 8, after V lost 7 bases and J lost 8 bases. Looked up from germline, CDR1 is SGHTA and CDR2 is FQGNSA.

Concerning this clonotype: This may be a read error: a much more frequent sequence differs by one nucleotide. This chain connects TRBV5-6 to TRBJ2-1, with D perhaps TRBD1 or TRBD2 (5 bases each). From germline, CDR1 is SGHDT and CDR2 YYEEEE. CDR3 size: 12 residues. CDR3: CAGSPTGGEQFF. The CDR3 nucleotides are TGTGCCGGCAGCCCGACTGGGGGTGAGCAGTTCTTC.

Turning to this clonotype: This may arise from a read error, as a much more abundant clone is one base away. J is TRBJ2-1 and V is TRBV25-1; TRBD2 agrees at 8 bases. V dropped 1 base and J dropped 5; count of bases not matched to a gene: 7. Looked up from germline, CDR1 is MGHDK and CDR2 is SYGVNS. The CDR3 consists of 16 residues. The CDR3 DNA reads TGTGCCAGCAGTGAATTGGGGGGGACTAGTCACAATGAGCAGTTCTTC. Translated, it gives CASSELGGTSHNEQFF.

About this clonotype: A clone one base away is much larger, so this may be a read error. The rearrangement links TRBV9 to TRBJ2-5, with 7 positions matching TRBD1. The ends lost 7 bases at V and 3 bases at J; junction bases unmatched: 9. Germline V CDR1 and CDR2: SGDLS, YYNGEE. This CDR3 has 14 residues. The CDR3 loop is CASGPTGIEETQYF. In nucleotides, the CDR3 is TGTGCCAGCGGCCCGACAGGGATCGAAGAGACCCAGTACTTC.

The rearrangement joins TRBV4-1 to TRBJ2-6; 7 bases are a match to TRBD2. The CDR3 runs 18 residues. Germline CDR1 MGHRA, CDR2 YSYEKL. After removal of 0 bases from V and 0 bases from J, the junction contained 5 bases not matched to a gene. CDR3: CASSQDIGRASGANVLTF. The CDR3 DNA reads TGCGCCAGCAGCCAAGATATAGGGAGGGCCTCTGGGGCCAACGTCCTGACTTTC.

The chain is built from TRBV7-9 and TRBJ2-3, with TRBD2 identical over 8 bases. The junction had 10 bases not matched to a gene; V was cut back by 4 bases and J by 4 bases. Germline CDR1 SEHNR, CDR2 FQNEAQ (reference sequence). This CDR3 spans 16 amino acids. This CDR3 reads CASSYRAGAVADTQYF. The CDR3 bases are TGTGCCAGCAGCTATAGAGCGGGGGCCGTGGCAGATACGCAGTATTTT.

In its sample, this clonotype was seen many times. V usage is TRBV12-3 or TRBV12-4 and J usage is TRBJ2-7; TRBD1 matches 9 bases. The CDR3 runs to 14 residues. Germline trimming cut 5 bases from V and 4 bases from J; bases unmatched to any gene: 6. The CDR3 loop reads CASSVLGQGYEQYF. The CDR3 nucleotides read TGTGCCAGCAGTGTCCTAGGACAGGGGTACGAGCAGTACTTC.

This clonotype was observed a few times. A much larger clone differs from this one at a single base, so this may be a read error. CDR3 protein: CASRPPSGNEQYF. The CDR3 DNA sequence: TGTGCCAGCAGACCTCCTAGCGGCAATGAGCAGTACTTC. The rearrangement joins TRBV6-5 to TRBJ2-1; 7 bases match TRBD2. The end of the DNA aligns better with TRBJ2-7, so the J call may be wrong. Germline CDR1 is MNHEY and CDR2 is SVGAGI. CDR3 length equals 13 residues.

There are a few counts of this clonotype. J is TRBJ1-5 and V is TRBV6-2 or TRBV6-3; 7 bases align to TRBD1. Germline V gene sequence: CDR1 MNHEY, CDR2 SVGEGT. The CDR3 is made up of 15 amino acids. J lost 2 bases, V lost 6 bases, and 7 bases had no gene match. The CDR3 DNA sequence: TGTGCCAGCAGAATCACCGGGACAGGCAATCAGCCCCAGCATTTT. Residues: CASRITGTGNQPQHF.

For this clonotype: A much larger clone lies one base from this, so it may be a read error. This chain uses TRBV6-2 or TRBV6-3 with TRBJ2-1; D is ambiguous. Germline V gives CDR1 MNHEY, CDR2 SVGEGT. The CDR3 runs 15 residues. The V end lost 0 bases, the J end lost 13 bases, and 19 bases lay between the germline ends. CDR3 DNA sequence: TGTGCCAGCAGTTACTCCCCCGAACGGCAAGAGACCCAGTTCTTC. Residues: CASSYSPERQETQFF.

This clonotype was detected ten times or more. CDR3: CASSFGTWTSGYNEQFF. CDR3 DNA: TGTGCCAGCAGCTTCGGGACTTGGACTAGCGGGTACAATGAGCAGTTCTTC. The rearrangement links TRBV7-9 to TRBJ2-1, with 11 bases aligning to TRBD2. This CDR3 has 17 amino acids. The junction had 8 bases not matched to a gene; V was cut back by 3 bases and J by 4 bases. Germline V gene sequence: CDR1 SEHNR, CDR2 FQNEAQ (reference sequence).

The chain couples TRBV20-1 to TRBJ1-6; D gene unclear. Trimming stripped 0 bases from V and 3 bases from J, with 6 bases between. This CDR3 is 14 amino acids long. Germline CDR1 is DFQATT and CDR2 is SNEGSKA (reference sequence). In DNA form, the CDR3 reads TGCAGTGCTAGAGACAGTGGCTATAATTCACCCCTCCACTTT. Translated, it gives CSARDSGYNSPLHF.

A few counts support this clonotype. The chain couples TRBV14 to TRBJ2-5, with no clear D. Germline-derived CDR1 and CDR2 are SGHDN and FVKESK. This CDR3 is 14 amino acids long. V gave up 0 bases and J gave up 11 bases, with 16 bases separating them. CDR3 sequence (DNA): TGTGCCAGCAGCCAAGATCTCAGTATGAATGAGCAGTACTTC. Translated: CASSQDLSMNEQYF.

This clonotype was observed a handful of times. One end of the junction does not line up with germline, which may come from a read error. The chain recombines TRBV3-1 with TRBJ1-4; D is undetermined. The CDR3 consists of 13 residues. Germline loops: CDR1 LGHDT, CDR2 YNNKEL (reference sequence). The CDR3 bases are TGTGCCAGCAGCCACGGCAAAGATGAAAAACGGTTTTTT. Translation: CASSHGKDEKRFF.

Points on this clonotype: Germline and junction disagree at one end, which may indicate a read error. The chain employs TRBV7-9 and TRBJ2-6; D tentatively fits TRBD1 or TRBD2 (5 bases each). This CDR3 region has 15 residues. Germline V gene sequence: CDR1 SEHNR, CDR2 FQNEAQ (reference sequence). The CDR3 sequence is CASSWDGPGADVLTF. CDR3 sequence (DNA): TGTGCCAGCAGCTGGGACGGCCCTGGGGCCGACGTCCTGACTTTC.

As to this clonotype: This may be a read error, as it is one base from a much larger clone. The chain recombines TRBV10-3 with TRBJ2-5; a weak D match, TRBD1 (5 bases). There are 12 residues in the CDR3. CDR1 is ENHRY, CDR2 SYGVKD, per germline. The V end was cut by 11 bases, the J end by 2 bases, with 12 bases between. CDR3 DNA sequence: TGTGCCGTAGGGGCAGAACAAGAGACCCAGTACTTC. Protein: CAVGAEQETQYF.

This clonotype appeared many times. The chain has TRBV2 and TRBJ2-7, with a possible D match to TRBD1 (6 bases). This CDR3 region has 12 residues. Per the germline V gene, CDR1 is SNHLY and CDR2 is FYNNEI. V was clipped by 2 bases and J by 5 bases, with 7 bases between them. The CDR3 DNA follows: TGTGCCAGCAGTGAACACAGGGACGAGCAGTACTTC. It translates to CASSEHRDEQYF.